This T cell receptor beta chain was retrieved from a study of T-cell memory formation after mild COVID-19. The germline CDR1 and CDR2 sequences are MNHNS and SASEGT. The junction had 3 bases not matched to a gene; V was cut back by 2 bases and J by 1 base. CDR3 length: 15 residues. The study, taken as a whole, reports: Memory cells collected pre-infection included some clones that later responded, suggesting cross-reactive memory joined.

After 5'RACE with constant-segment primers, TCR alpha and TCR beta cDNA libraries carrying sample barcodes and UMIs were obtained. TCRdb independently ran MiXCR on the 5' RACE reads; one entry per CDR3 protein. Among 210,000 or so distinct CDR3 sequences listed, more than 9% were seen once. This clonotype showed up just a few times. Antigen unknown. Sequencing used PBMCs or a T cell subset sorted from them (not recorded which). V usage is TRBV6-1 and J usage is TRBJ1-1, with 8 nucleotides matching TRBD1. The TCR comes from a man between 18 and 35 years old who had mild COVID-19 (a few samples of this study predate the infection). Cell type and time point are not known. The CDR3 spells CASSEPGQGNTEAFF. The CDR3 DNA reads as TGTGCCAGCAGTGAACCTGGACAGGGGAACACTGAAGCTTTCTTT.